The clone carrying this TCR beta chain has just one count. As yet, its antigen is unknown. These data belong to a study of T-cell reconstitution after alpha-beta-depleted transplantation in children. The library targeted TCRbeta and was prepared with unique molecular identifiers. In TCRdb, the PCR reads were re-called with MiXCR into one record per CDR3 protein. Of about 120,000 distinct CDR3 sequences listed, 10% are singletons. Study outcomes and limitations: TCRbeta diversity was high at day 60 in some patients (a result of surviving recipient T cells and thymic progenitors). Several hundred graft clones that had expanded were reportedly the source of alpha-beta T cells about two months after transplant. T-cell numbers and diversity one year post-transplant derived largely from freshly generated T cells.

V lost 4 bases to trimming and J lost 3 bases, with 17 bases between them. This CDR3 is built from 16 residues. Germline V CDR1 and CDR2: LGHNA, YNFKEQ. The specimen comprised PBMCs, sampled before TCRalphabeta/CD19-depleted stem cell transplant. The chain recombines TRBV4-2 with TRBJ2-3; D perhaps matches TRBD2 (6 bases). This clonotype was sampled from a boy aged 2 to 10 with acute lymphoblastic leukemia, due to receive a stem cell transplant. CDR3 loop: CASSRGGSSGTDTQYF. In DNA, the CDR3 is TGTGCCAGCAGCCGTGGGGGGAGTTCGGGGACAGATACGCAGTATTTT.